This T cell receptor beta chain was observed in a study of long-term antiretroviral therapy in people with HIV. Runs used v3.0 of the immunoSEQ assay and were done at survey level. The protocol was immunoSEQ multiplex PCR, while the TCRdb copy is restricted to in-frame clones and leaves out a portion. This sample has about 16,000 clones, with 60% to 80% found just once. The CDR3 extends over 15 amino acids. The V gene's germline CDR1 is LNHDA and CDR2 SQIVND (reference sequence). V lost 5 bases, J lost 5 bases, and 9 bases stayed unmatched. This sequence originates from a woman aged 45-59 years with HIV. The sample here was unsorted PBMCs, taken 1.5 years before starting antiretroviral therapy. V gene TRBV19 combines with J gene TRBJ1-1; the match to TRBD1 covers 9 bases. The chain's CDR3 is CASSGYGQGITEAFF. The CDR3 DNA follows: TGTGCCAGTAGTGGGTACGGACAGGGGATTACTGAAGCTTTCTTT.